This T cell receptor (beta chain) stems from a study of sequential checkpoint blockade in melanoma. About the study: First-line arms were nivolumab then ipilimumab, or the reverse, randomized 1:1.

Sample treatment: randomized to nivolumab then ipilimumab (arm A) or the reverse (arm B). Germline lookup yields CDR1 WSHSY and CDR2 SAAADI. The CDR3 has 13 residues. V was pared by 2 bases and J by 5 bases, with 9 bases between. Sequencing used immunoSEQ multiplex PCR; TCRdb keeps in-frame clones, though not all of them. Of roughly 12,000 clones in the sample, 60% to 80% are singletons; the top ten hold about 15%. The TCR originated in a human donor with melanoma. Sample: CD8+ T cells sorted from blood (inferred from file names), taken from a patient given nivolumab and ipilimumab in sequence. The V call is TRBV10-2, the J call TRBJ2-5, with no clear D. CDR3 sequence reads: CASSESWSETQYF. CDR3 sequence (DNA): TGCGCCAGCAGTGAGAGTTGGAGCGAGACCCAGTACTTC.